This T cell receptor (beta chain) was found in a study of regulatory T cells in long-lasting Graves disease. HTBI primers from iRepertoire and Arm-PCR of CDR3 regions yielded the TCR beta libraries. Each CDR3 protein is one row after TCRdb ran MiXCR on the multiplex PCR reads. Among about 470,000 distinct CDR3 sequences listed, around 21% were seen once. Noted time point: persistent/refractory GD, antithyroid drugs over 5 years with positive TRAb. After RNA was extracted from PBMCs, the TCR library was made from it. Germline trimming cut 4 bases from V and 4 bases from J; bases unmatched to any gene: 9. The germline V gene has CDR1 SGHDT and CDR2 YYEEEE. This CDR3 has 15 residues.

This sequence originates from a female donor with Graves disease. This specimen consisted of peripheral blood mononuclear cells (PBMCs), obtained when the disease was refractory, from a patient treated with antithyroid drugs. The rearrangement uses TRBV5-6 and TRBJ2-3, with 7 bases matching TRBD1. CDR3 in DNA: TGTGCCAGCAGCCTCAGCCCAGGGGGTTCAGATACGCAGTATTTT. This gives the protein CASSLSPGGSDTQYF.